These T cell receptor beta chains were read from a single sample in a study of monozygotic twins with inflammatory bowel disease. TCRdb reanalyzed the 5' RACE reads, giving one entry per CDR3 protein sequence and no DNA. This sample contains fewer than 400,000 distinct CDR3 sequences. Sequencing was carried out using blood. The receptors shown here come from a human donor with ulcerative colitis or Crohn's disease, or a healthy co-twin of an affected twin (not recorded which). Each CDR3 is given with its conserved first and last residue. Fields, in order: CDR3 protein, J gene, V gene.

cdr3_aa: CASSLGTSSGIDTQYF
j_call: TRBJ2-3
v_call: TRBV5-6

cdr3_aa: CASSLTGAGTDTQYF
j_call: TRBJ2-3
v_call: TRBV7-3

cdr3_aa: CASSPGQPSYEQYF
j_call: TRBJ2-7
v_call: TRBV3-1

cdr3_aa: CASSRNQGGQPQHF
j_call: TRBJ1-5
v_call: TRBV4-3

cdr3_aa: CASSQRTQETQYF
j_call: TRBJ2-5
v_call: TRBV14

cdr3_aa: CSARDLNEQFF
j_call: TRBJ2-1
v_call: TRBV20-1

cdr3_aa: CASSRKSGTGASYEQYF
j_call: TRBJ2-7
v_call: TRBV18

cdr3_aa: CASSVPEKETQYF
j_call: TRBJ2-5
v_call: TRBV28

cdr3_aa: CASSPKMSSAWSEAFF
j_call: TRBJ1-1
v_call: TRBV5-1

cdr3_aa: CASSPYWGRGPYEQYF
j_call: TRBJ2-7
v_call: TRBV28

cdr3_aa: CARDKAGNTIYF
j_call: TRBJ1-3
v_call: TRBV28

cdr3_aa: CATSDLRQHNEQFF
j_call: TRBJ2-1
v_call: TRBV24-1

cdr3_aa: CASSWGLAEYNEQFF
j_call: TRBJ2-1
v_call: TRBV13

cdr3_aa: CASSPGTGHEKLFF
j_call: TRBJ1-4
v_call: TRBV6-1

cdr3_aa: CASSYFSASYEQYF
j_call: TRBJ2-7
v_call: TRBV6-5

cdr3_aa: CASIADRSYNEQFF
j_call: TRBJ2-1
v_call: TRBV27

cdr3_aa: CSASARVLDNIQYF
j_call: TRBJ2-4
v_call: TRBV20-1

cdr3_aa: CSAPGTSDRYSYNEQFF
j_call: TRBJ2-1
v_call: TRBV20-1

cdr3_aa: CASSWAGPEQFF
j_call: TRBJ2-1
v_call: TRBV7-2

cdr3_aa: CASSQEGSSYEQYF
j_call: TRBJ2-7
v_call: TRBV4-3

cdr3_aa: CASHQGMNTEAFF
j_call: TRBJ1-1
v_call: TRBV6-5

cdr3_aa: CASSLAWDYGISTDTQYF
j_call: TRBJ2-3
v_call: TRBV11-1

cdr3_aa: CASSPTGPSGYTF
j_call: TRBJ1-2
v_call: TRBV5-4

cdr3_aa: CASSLSSSYNSPLHF
j_call: TRBJ1-6
v_call: TRBV6-5

cdr3_aa: CASSLSDINSYEQYF
j_call: TRBJ2-7
v_call: TRBV7-9

cdr3_aa: CASILGGLAGELFF
j_call: TRBJ2-2
v_call: TRBV11-2

cdr3_aa: CAISESRSQYF
j_call: TRBJ2-5
v_call: TRBV10-3

cdr3_aa: CASTHRERRETQYF
j_call: TRBJ2-5
v_call: TRBV6-1

cdr3_aa: CASSFDRTGIHEQYF
j_call: TRBJ2-7
v_call: TRBV6-2/TRBV6-3

cdr3_aa: CASSPTLGLAGELIEGEQFF
j_call: TRBJ2-1
v_call: TRBV3-1

cdr3_aa: CASSLTGGSLSTQYF
j_call: TRBJ2-3
v_call: TRBV7-7

cdr3_aa: CASSLLPGTPETQYF
j_call: TRBJ2-5
v_call: TRBV5-6

cdr3_aa: CASSQEAQGPRQYF
j_call: TRBJ2-7
v_call: TRBV4-3

cdr3_aa: CASSTNLGSQYF
j_call: TRBJ2-7
v_call: TRBV28

cdr3_aa: CASRERGNEQFF
j_call: TRBJ2-1
v_call: TRBV3-1

cdr3_aa: CASSPTSGSSSDTQYF
j_call: TRBJ2-3
v_call: TRBV4-2

cdr3_aa: CAWSRKGQGYNEQFF
j_call: TRBJ2-1
v_call: TRBV30

cdr3_aa: CSAPRSGPQYF
j_call: TRBJ2-3
v_call: TRBV20-1

cdr3_aa: CASSRQGSGGYTF
j_call: TRBJ1-2
v_call: TRBV25-1

cdr3_aa: CAWSVLVAGREAFF
j_call: TRBJ1-1
v_call: TRBV30

cdr3_aa: CASMKGGQEETQYF
j_call: TRBJ2-5
v_call: TRBV2

cdr3_aa: CASGPGTGSYNEQFF
j_call: TRBJ2-1
v_call: TRBV12-5

cdr3_aa: CAYWPGGGYEQYF
j_call: TRBJ2-7
v_call: TRBV5-4

cdr3_aa: CASSSSGANVLTF
j_call: TRBJ2-6
v_call: TRBV12-3/TRBV12-4

cdr3_aa: CSALRDSGANVLTF
j_call: TRBJ2-6
v_call: TRBV20-1

cdr3_aa: CASRETGGTETQYF
j_call: TRBJ2-5
v_call: TRBV19

cdr3_aa: CASSAGPPKEQFF
j_call: TRBJ2-1
v_call: TRBV5-1

cdr3_aa: CASSSRVADEQFF
j_call: TRBJ2-1
v_call: TRBV9

cdr3_aa: CASREPYEQYF
j_call: TRBJ2-7
v_call: TRBV12-3/TRBV12-4

cdr3_aa: CASSSSYTEAFF
j_call: TRBJ1-1
v_call: TRBV12-3/TRBV12-4

cdr3_aa: CASNKGQPNEQYF
j_call: TRBJ2-7
v_call: TRBV6-6

cdr3_aa: CSARSDGTSRGEQYF
j_call: TRBJ2-7
v_call: TRBV20-1

cdr3_aa: CSVKDNTEAFF
j_call: TRBJ1-1
v_call: TRBV29-1

cdr3_aa: CASSVGRTTDTQYF
j_call: TRBJ2-3
v_call: TRBV5-4

cdr3_aa: CASSLTAGSETQYF
j_call: TRBJ2-5
v_call: TRBV4-2

cdr3_aa: CASSSLKKAGELFF
j_call: TRBJ2-2
v_call: TRBV11-2

cdr3_aa: CASSIFGGSSSYNEQFF
j_call: TRBJ2-1
v_call: TRBV19

cdr3_aa: CSALTRGGSYGGSYNEQFF
j_call: TRBJ2-1
v_call: TRBV20-1